What follows is one T cell receptor beta chain and its context. The length of the CDR3 is 17 residues. The J segment lost 4 bases and the V segment lost 0 bases, leaving 10 bases of the junction unmatched. Germline V gives CDR1 SGHRS, CDR2 YFSETQ. The data derive from a study of T cell changes during pregnancy in multiple sclerosis. The repertoire was sequenced with immunoSEQ multiplex PCR; TCRdb's copy has only in-frame clones and lacks some. The sample includes 36,000 or so clones, approximately 90% of them seen just once. This chain connects TRBV5-1 to TRBJ2-3; 8 bases match TRBD2. Material: CD4+ T cells from peripheral blood mononuclear cells, obtained in the first trimester of pregnancy. The receptor was isolated from a female donor with multiple sclerosis, enrolled in a pregnancy study. CDR3 nucleotide sequence: TGCGCCAGCAGCTTGGCAACGGGGGGGGGCACCCCAGATACGCAGTATTTT. Translation gives CASSLATGGGTPDTQYF.